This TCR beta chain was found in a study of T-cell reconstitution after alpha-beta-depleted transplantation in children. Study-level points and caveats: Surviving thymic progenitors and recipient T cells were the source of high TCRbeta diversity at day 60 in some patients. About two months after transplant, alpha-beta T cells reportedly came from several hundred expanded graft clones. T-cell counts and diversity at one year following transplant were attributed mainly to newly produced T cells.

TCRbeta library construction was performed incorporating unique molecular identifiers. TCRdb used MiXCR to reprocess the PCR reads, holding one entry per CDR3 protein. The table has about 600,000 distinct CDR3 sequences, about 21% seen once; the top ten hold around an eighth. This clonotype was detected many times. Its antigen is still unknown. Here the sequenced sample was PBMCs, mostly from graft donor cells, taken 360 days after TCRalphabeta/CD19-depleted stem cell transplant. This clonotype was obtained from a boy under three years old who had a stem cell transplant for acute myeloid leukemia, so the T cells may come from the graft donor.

The CDR3 DNA reads as TGTGCCAGCAGTAAGACAGTTCTCTACGAGCAGTACTTC. This translates into CASSKTVLYEQYF. This chain uses TRBV6-1 with TRBJ2-7, with D tentatively TRBD1 (5 bases). CDR1 is MNHNS and CDR2 is SASEGT in the germline V gene. There are 13 residues in the CDR3. V was shortened by 5 bases and J by 3 bases, with 11 bases between the two germline ends.